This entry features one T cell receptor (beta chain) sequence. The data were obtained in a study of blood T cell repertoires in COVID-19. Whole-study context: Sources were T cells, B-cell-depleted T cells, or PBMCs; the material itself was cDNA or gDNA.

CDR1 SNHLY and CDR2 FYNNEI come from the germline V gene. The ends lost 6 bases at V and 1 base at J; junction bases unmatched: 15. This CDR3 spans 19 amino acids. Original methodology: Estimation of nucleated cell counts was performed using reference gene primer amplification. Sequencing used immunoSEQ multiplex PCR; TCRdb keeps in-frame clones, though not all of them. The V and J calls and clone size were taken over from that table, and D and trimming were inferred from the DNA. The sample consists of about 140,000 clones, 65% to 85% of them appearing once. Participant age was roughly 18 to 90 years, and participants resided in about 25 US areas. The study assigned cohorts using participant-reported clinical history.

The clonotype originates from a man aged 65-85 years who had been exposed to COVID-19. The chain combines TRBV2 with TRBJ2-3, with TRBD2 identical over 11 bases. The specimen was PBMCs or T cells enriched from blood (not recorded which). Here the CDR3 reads CASRVTLAGGGGGTDTQYF. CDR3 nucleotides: TGTGCCAGCAGAGTAACCCTAGCGGGGGGTGGAGGTGGCACAGATACGCAGTATTTT.